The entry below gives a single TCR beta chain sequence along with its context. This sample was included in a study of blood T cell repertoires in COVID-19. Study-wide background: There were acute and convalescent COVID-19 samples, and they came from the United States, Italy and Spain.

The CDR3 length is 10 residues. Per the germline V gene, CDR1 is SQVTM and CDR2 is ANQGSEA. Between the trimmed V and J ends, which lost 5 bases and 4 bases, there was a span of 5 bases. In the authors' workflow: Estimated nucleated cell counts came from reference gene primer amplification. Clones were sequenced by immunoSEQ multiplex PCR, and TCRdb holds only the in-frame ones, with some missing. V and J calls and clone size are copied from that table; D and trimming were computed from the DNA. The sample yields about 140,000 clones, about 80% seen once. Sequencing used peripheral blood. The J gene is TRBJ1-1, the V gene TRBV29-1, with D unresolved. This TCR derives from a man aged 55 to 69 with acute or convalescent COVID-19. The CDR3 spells CSVSVTEAFF. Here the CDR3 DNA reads TGCAGCGTTTCCGTCACTGAAGCTTTCTTT.